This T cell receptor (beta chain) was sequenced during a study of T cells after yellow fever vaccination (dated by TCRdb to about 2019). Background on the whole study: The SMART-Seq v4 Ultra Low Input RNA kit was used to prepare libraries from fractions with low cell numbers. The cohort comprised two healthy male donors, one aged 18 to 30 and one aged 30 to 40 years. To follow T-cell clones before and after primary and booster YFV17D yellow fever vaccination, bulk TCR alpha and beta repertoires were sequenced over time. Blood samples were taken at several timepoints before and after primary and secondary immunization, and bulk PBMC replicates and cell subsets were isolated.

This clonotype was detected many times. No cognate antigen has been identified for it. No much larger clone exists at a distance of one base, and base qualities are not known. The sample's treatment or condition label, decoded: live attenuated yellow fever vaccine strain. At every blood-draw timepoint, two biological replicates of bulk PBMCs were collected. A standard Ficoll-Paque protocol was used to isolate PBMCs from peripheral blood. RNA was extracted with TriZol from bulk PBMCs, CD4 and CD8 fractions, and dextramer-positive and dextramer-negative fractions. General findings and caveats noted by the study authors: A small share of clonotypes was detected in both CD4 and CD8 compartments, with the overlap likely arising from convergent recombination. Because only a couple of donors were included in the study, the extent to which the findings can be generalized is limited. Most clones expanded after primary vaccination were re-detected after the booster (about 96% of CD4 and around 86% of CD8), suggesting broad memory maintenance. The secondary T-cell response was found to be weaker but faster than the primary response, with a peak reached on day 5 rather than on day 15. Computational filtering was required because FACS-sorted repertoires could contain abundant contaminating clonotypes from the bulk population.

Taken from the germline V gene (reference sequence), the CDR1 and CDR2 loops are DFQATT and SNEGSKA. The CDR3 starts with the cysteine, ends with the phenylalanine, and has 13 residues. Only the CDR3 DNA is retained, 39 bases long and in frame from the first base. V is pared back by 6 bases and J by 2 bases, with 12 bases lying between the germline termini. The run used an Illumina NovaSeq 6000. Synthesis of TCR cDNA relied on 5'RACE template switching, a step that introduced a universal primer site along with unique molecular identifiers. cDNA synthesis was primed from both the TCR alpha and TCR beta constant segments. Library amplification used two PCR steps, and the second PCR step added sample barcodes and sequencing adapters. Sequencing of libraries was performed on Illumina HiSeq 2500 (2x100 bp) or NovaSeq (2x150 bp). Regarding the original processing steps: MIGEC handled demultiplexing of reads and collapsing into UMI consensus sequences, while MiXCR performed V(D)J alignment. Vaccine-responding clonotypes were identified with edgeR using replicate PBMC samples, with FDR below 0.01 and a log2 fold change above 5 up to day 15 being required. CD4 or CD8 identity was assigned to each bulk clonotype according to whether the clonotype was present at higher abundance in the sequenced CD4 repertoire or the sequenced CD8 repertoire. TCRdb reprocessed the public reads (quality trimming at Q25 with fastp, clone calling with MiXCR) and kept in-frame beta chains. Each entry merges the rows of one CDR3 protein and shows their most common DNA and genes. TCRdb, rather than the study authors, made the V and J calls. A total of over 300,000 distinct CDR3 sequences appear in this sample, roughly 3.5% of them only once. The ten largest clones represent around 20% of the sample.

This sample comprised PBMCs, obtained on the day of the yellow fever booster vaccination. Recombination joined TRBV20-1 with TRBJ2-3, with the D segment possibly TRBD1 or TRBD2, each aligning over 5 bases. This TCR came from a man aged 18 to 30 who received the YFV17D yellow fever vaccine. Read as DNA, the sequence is TGCAGTGCCCCGGGACCCTACACAGATACGCAGTATTTT. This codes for CSAPGPYTDTQYF.